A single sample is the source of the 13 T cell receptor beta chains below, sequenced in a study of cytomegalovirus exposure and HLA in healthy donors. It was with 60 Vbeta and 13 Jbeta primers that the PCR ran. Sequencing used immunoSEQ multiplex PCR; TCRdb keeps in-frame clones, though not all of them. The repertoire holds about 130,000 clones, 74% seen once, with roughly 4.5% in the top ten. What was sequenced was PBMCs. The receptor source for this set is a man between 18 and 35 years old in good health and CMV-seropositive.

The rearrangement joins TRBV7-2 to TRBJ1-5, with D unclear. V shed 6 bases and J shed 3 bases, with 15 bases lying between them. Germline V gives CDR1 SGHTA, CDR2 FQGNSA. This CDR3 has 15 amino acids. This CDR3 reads CASSFTASPNQPQHF. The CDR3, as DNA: TGTGCCAGCAGTTTTACCGCGAGCCCCAATCAGCCCCAGCATTTT.

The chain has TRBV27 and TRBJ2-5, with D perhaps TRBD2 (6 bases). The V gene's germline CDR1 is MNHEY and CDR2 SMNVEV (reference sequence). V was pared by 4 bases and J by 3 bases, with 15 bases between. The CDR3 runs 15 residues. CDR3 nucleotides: TGTGCCAGCAGTTCTCCGGGGGACGCCAAAGAGACCCAGTACTTC. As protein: CASSSPGDAKETQYF.

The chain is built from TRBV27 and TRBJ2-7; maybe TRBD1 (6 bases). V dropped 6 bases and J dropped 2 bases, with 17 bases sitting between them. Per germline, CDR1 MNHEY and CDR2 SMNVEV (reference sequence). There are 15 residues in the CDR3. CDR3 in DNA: TGTGCCAGCAGAACCCGGGACATTCCACCCTACGAGCAGTACTTC. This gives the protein CASRTRDIPPYEQYF.

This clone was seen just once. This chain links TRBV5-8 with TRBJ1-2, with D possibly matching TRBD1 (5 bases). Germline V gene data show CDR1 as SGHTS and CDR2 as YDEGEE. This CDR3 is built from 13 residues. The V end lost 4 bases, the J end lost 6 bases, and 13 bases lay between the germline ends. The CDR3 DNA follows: TGTGCCAGCAGCCCGACGGGGGTAAATGGCTACACCTTC. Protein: CASSPTGVNGYTF.

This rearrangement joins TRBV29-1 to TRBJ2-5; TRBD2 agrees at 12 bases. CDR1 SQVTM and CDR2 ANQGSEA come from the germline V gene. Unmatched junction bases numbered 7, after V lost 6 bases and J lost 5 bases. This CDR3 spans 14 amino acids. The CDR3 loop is CSVALLAGGETQYF. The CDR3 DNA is TGCAGCGTAGCTTTACTAGCGGGAGGCGAGACCCAGTACTTC.

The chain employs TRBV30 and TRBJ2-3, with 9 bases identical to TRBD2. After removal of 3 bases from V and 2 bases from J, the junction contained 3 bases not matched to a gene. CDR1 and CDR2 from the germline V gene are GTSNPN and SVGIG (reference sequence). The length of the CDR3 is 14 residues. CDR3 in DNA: TGTGCCTGGAGACTAGCGGGCTCCACAGATACGCAGTATTTT. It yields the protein CAWRLAGSTDTQYF.

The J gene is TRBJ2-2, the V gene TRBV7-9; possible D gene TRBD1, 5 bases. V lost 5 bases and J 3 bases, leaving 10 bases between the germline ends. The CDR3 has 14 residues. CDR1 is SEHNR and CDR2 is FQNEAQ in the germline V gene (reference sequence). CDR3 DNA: TGTGCCAGCAGCCCCGACAGCGACACCGGGGAGCTGTTTTTT. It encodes CASSPDSDTGELFF.

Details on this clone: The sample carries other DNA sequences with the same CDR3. The chain's CDR3 is CASSVLAGGTDTQYF. The DNA for the CDR3 is TGTGCCAGCAGCGTACTAGCGGGGGGCACAGATACGCAGTATTTT. J is TRBJ2-3 and V is TRBV2; TRBD2 matches 11 bases. Germline CDR1 reads SNHLY; CDR2 reads FYNNEI. Unmatched junction bases numbered 3, after V lost 6 bases and J lost 1 base. The CDR3 has 15 amino acids.

In nucleotides, the CDR3 is TGTGCCAGCAGCGGAAACAGGGGTTTGAGGACTGAAGCTTTCTTT. Translation: CASSGNRGLRTEAFF. This sequence joins TRBV9 and TRBJ1-1; 7 nucleotides match TRBD1. V gave up 3 bases and J gave up 5 bases; unmatched junction bases: 10. Germline values: CDR1 SGDLS, CDR2 YYNGEE. This CDR3 is 15 amino acids long.

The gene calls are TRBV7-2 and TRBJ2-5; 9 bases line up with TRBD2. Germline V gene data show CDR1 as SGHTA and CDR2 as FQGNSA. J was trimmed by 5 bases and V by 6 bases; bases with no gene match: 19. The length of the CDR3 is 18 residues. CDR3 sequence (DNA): TGTGCCAGCAGTATTAAGGGACTAGCAACGATACGGGCGGAGACCCAGTACTTC. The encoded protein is CASSIKGLATIRAETQYF.

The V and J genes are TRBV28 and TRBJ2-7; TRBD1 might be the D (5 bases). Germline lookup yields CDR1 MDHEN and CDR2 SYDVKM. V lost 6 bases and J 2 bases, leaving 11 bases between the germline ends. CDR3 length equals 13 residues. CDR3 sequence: CASRWQGPYEQYF. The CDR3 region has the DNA TGTGCCAGCAGATGGCAGGGTCCCTACGAGCAGTACTTC.

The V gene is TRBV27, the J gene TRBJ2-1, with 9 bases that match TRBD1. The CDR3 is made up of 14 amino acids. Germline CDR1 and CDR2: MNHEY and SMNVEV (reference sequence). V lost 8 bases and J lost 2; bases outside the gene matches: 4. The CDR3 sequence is CASSDRGPYNEQFF. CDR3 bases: TGTGCCAGCTCGGACAGGGGACCCTACAATGAGCAGTTCTTC.

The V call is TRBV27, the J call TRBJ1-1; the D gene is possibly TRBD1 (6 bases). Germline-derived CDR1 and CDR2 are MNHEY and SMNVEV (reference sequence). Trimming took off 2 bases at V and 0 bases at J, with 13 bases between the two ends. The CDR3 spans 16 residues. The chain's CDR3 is CASSLGAGAMNTEAFF. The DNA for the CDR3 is TGTGCCAGCAGTTTAGGGGCAGGGGCTATGAACACTGAAGCTTTCTTT.